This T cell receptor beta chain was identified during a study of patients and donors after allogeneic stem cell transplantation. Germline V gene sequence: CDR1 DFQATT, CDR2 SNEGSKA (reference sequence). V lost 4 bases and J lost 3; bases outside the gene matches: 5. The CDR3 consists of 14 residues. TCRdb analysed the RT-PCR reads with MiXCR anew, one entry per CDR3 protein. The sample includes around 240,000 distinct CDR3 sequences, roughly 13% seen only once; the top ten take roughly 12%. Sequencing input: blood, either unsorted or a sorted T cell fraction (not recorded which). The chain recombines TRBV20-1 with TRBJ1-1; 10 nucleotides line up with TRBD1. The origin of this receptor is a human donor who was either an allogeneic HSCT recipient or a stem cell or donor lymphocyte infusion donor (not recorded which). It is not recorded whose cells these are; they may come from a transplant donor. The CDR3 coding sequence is TGCAGTGCTACACCGGGACAGGGGTACACTGAAGCTTTCTTT. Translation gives CSATPGQGYTEAFF.